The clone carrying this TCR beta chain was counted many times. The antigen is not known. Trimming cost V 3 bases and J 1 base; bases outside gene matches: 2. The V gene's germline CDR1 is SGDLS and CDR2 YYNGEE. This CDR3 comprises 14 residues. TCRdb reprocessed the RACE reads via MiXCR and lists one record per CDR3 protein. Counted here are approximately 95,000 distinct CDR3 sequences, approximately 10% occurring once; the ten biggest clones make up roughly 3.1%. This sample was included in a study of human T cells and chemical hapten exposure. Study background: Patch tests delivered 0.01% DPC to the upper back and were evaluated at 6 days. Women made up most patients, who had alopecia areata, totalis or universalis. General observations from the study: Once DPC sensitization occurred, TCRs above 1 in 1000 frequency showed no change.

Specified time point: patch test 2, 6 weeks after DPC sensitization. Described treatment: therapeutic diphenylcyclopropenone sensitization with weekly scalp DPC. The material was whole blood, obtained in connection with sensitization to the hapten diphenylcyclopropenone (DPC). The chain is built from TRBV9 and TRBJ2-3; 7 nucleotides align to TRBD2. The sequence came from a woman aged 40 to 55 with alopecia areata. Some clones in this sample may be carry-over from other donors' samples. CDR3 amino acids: CASSAREGTDTQYF. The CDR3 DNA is TGTGCCAGCAGCGCACGGGAGGGCACAGATACGCAGTATTTT.